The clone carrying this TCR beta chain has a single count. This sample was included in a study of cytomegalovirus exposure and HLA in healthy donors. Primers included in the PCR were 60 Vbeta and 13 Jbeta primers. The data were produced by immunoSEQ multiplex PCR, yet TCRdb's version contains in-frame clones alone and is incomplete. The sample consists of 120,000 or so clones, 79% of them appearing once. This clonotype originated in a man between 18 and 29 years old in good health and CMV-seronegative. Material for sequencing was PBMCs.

Written as DNA, the CDR3 is TGTGCCAGTAGTCCGAGACAGGGGGTTTCGGTAAGCAATCAGCCCCAGCATTTT. Translated, it gives CASSPRQGVSVSNQPQHF. The gene calls are TRBV19 and TRBJ1-5; TRBD1 matches 9 bases. Trimming cost V 5 bases and J 1 base; bases outside gene matches: 12. The germline V gene encodes CDR1 LNHDA and CDR2 SQIVND (reference sequence). The CDR3 runs 18 residues.